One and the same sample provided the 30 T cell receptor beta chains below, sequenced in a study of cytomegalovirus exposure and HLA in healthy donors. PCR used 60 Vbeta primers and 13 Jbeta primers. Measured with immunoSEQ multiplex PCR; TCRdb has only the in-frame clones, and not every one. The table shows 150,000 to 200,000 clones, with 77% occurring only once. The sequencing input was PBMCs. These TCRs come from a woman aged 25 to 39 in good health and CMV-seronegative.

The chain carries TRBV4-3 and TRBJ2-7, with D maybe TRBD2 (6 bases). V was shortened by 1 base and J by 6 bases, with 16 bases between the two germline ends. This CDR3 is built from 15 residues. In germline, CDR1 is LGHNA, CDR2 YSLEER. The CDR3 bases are TGCGCCAGCAGCCAAGTAATTGGCGGGGTGAGCGAGCAGTACTTC. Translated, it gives CASSQVIGGVSEQYF.

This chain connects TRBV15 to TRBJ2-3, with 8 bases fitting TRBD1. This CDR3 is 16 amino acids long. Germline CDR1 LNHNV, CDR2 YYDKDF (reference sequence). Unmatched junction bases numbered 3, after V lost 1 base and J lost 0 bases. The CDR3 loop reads CATSRGRGPSTDTQYF. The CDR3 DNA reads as TGTGCCACCAGCAGAGGCAGGGGGCCTAGCACAGATACGCAGTATTTT.

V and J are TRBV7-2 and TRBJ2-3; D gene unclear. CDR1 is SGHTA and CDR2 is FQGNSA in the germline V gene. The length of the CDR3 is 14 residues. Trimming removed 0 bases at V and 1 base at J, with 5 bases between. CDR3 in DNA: TGTGCCAGCAGCTTAGCTTCGGGCACAGATACGCAGTATTTT. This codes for CASSLASGTDTQYF.

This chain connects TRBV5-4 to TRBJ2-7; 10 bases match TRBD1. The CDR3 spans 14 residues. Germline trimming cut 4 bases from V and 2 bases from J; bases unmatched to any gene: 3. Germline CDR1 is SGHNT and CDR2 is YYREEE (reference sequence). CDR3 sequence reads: CASSADRGPYEQYF. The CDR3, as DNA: TGTGCCAGCAGCGCCGACAGGGGGCCCTACGAGCAGTACTTC.

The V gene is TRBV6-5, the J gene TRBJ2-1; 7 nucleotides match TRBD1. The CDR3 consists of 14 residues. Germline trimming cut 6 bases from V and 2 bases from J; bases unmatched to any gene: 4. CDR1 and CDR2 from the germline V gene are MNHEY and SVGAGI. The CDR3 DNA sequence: TGTGCCAGCAGGCTGCAGGGGGCCTACAATGAGCAGTTCTTC. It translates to CASRLQGAYNEQFF.

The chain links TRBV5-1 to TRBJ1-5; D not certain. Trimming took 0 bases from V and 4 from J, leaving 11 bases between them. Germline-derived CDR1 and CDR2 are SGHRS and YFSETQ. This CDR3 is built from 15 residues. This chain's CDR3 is CASSLGLGGNQPQHF. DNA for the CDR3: TGCGCCAGCAGCTTGGGGCTGGGAGGTAATCAGCCCCAGCATTTT.

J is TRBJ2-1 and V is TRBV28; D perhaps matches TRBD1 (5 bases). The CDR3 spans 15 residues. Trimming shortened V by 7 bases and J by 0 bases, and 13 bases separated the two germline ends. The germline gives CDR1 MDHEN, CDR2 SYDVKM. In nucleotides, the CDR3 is TGTGCCAGCACCCTTCGACAGAGCTCCTACAATGAGCAGTTCTTC. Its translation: CASTLRQSSYNEQFF. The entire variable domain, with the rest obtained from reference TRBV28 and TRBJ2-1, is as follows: DVKVTQSSRYLVKRTGEKVFLECVQDMDHENMFWYRQDPGLGLRLIYFSYDVKMKEKGDIPEGYSVSREKKERFSLILESASTNQTSMYLCASTLRQSSYNEQFFGPGTRLTVL.

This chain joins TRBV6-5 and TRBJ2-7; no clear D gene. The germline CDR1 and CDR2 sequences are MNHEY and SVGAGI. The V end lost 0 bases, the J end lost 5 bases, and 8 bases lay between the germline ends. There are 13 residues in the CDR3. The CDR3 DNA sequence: TGTGCCAGCAGTTACTCTCGACTCCACGAGCAGTACTTC. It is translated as CASSYSRLHEQYF.

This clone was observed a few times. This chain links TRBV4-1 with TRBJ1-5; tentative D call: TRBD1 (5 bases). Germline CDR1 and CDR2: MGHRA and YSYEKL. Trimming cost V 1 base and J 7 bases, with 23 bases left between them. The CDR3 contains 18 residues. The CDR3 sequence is CASSQVDMGFMNGQPQHF. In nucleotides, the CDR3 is TGCGCCAGCAGCCAAGTGGACATGGGGTTTATGAATGGCCAGCCCCAGCATTTT.

The chain's CDR3 is CASSLREGPQPQHF. CDR3 DNA: TGTGCCAGCAGCTTAAGGGAGGGACCACAGCCCCAGCATTTT. V gene TRBV7-8 combines with J gene TRBJ1-5; a possible D gene is TRBD1 (5 bases). Deletions cut 2 bases from V and 7 bases from J, with 12 bases between. This CDR3 spans 14 amino acids. Germline V gives CDR1 SGHVS, CDR2 FQNEAQ. The variable domain in full, with the rest retrieved from reference TRBV7-8 and TRBJ1-5, is GAGVSQSPRYKVAKRGQDVALRCDPISGHVSLFWYQQALGQGPEFLTYFQNEAQLDKSGLPSDRFFAERPEGSVSTLKIQRTQQEDSAVYLCASSLREGPQPQHFGDGTRLSIL.

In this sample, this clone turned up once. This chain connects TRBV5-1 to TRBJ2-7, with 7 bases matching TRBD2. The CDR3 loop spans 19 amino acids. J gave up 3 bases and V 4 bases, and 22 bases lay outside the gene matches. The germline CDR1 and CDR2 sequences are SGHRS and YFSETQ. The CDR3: CASSNAPGGTWERGYEQYF. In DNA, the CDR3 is TGCGCCAGCAGCAACGCGCCGGGGGGTACGTGGGAGCGGGGCTACGAGCAGTACTTC.

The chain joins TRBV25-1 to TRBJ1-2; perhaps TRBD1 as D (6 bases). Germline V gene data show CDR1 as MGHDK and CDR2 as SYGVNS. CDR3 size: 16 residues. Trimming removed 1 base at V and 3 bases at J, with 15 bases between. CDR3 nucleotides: TGTGCCAGCAGTGAATTCGGCAGGGGCTATGACTATGGCTACACCTTC. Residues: CASSEFGRGYDYGYTF.

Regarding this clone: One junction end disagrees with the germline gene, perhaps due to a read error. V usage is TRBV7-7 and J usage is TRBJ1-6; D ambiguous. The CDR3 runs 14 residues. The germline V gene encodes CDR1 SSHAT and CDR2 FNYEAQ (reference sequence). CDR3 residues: CASSFGLQNSPLHF. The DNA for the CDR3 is TGTGCTAGCAGCTTTGGACTGCAAAATTCACCCCTCCACTTT.

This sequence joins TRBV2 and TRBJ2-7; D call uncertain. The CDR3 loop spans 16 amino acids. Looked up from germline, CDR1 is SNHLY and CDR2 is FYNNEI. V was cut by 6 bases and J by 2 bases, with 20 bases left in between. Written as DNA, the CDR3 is TGTGCCAGCAGCCTGCGAGCAAGAGAAACGGCCTACGAGCAGTACTTC. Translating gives CASSLRARETAYEQYF. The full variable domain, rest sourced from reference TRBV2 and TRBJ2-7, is EPEVTQTPSHQVTQMGQEVILRCVPISNHLYFYWYRQILGQKVEFLVSFYNNEISEKSEIFDDQFSVERPDGSNFTLKIRSTKLEDSAMYFCASSLRARETAYEQYFGPGTRLTVT.

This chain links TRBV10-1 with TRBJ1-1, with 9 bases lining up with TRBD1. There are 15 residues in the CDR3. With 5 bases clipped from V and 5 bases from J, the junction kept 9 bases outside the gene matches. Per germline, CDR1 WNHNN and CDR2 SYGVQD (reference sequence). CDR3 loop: CASSLSGTGLTEAFF. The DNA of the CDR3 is TGCGCCAGCAGTCTCTCCGGGACAGGGTTAACTGAAGCTTTCTTT.

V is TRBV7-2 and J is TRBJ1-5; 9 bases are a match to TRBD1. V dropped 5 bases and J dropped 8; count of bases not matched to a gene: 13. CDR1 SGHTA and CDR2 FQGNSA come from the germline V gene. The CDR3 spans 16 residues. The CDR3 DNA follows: TGTGCCAGCAGCCCGTCTACAGGGGGCAATGGTAAGCCCCAGCATTTT. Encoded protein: CASSPSTGGNGKPQHF.

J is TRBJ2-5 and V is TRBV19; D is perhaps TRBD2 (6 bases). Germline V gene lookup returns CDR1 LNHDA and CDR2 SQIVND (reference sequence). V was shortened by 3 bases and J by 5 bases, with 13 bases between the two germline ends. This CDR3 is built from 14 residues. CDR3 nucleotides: TGTGCCAGTAGTATGTCTGGGAGGAGGGAGACCCAGTACTTC. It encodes CASSMSGRRETQYF. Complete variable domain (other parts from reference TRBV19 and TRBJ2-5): DGGITQSPKYLFRKEGQNVTLSCEQNLNHDAMYWYRQDPGQGLRLIYYSQIVNDFQKGDIAEGYSVSREKKESFPLTVTSAQKNPTAFYLCASSMSGRRETQYFGPGTRLLVL.

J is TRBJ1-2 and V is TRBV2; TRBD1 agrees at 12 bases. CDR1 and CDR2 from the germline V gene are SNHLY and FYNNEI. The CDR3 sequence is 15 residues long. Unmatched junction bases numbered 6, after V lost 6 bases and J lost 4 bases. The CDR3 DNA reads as TGTGCCAGCAGGGGACAGGGGGCGTTTCCCTATGGCTACACCTTC. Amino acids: CASRGQGAFPYGYTF.

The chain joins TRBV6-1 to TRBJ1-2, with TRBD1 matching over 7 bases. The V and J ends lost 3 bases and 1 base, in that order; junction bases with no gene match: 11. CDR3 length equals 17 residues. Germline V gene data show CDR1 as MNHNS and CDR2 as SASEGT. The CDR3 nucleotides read TGTGCCAGCAGTGACATACAGGGGTCGGCTCGTAACTATGGCTACACCTTC. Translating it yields CASSDIQGSARNYGYTF.

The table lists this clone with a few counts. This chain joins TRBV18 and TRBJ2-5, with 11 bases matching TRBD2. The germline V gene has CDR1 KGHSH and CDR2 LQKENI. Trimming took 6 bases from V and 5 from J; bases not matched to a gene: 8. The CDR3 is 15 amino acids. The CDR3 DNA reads TGTGCCAGCTCCCACGACGCTAGCGGGAGGGAGACCCAGTACTTC. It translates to CASSHDASGRETQYF.

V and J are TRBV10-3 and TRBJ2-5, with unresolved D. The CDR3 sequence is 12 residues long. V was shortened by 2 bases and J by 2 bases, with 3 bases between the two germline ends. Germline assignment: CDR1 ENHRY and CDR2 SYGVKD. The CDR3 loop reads CAISEQQETQYF. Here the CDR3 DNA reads TGTGCCATCAGTGAGCAACAAGAGACCCAGTACTTC.

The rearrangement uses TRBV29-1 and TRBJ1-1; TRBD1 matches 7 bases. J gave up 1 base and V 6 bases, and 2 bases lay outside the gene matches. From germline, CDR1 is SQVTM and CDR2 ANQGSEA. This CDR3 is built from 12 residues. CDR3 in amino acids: CSVGTANTEAFF. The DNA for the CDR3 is TGCAGCGTGGGGACAGCGAACACTGAAGCTTTCTTT.

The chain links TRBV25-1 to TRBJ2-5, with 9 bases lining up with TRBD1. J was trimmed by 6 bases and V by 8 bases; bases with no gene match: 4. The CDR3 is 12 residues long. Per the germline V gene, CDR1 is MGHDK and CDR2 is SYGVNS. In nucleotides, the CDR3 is TGTGCCAGCGGACAGGGGATGAAGACCCAGTACTTC. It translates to CASGQGMKTQYF.

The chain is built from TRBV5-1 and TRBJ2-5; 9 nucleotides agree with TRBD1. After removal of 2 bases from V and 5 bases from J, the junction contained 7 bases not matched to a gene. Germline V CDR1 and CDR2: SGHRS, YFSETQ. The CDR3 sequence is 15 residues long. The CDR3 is CASSLLTGGRETQYF. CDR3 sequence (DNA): TGCGCCAGCAGCTTATTGACAGGGGGACGGGAGACCCAGTACTTC.

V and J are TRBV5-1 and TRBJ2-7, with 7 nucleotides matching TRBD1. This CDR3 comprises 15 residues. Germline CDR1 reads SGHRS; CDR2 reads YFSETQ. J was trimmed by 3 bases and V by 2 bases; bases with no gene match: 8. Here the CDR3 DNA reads TGCGCCAGCAGCTTAAATAGCAGACAGGGCTACGAGCAGTACTTC. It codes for CASSLNSRQGYEQYF.

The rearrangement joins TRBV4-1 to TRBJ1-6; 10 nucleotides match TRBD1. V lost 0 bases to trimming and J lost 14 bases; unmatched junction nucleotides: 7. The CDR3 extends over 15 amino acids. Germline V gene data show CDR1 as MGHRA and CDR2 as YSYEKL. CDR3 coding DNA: TGCGCCAGCAGCCAAGACGGGACAGGGGTTAGGGCCCTCCACTTT. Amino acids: CASSQDGTGVRALHF.

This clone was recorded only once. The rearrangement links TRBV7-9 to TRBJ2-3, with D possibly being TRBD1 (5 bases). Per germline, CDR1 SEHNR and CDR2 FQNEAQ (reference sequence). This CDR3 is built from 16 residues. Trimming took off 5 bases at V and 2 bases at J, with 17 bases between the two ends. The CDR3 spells CASSRFVQANTDTQYF. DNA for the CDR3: TGTGCCAGCAGCCGTTTCGTACAGGCTAACACAGATACGCAGTATTTT.

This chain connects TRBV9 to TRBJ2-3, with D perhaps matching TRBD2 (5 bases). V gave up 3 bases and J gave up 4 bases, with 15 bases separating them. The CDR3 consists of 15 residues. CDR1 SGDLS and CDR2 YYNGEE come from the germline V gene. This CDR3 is CASSAGVMGADTQYF. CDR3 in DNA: TGTGCCAGCAGCGCGGGCGTAATGGGAGCAGATACGCAGTATTTT.

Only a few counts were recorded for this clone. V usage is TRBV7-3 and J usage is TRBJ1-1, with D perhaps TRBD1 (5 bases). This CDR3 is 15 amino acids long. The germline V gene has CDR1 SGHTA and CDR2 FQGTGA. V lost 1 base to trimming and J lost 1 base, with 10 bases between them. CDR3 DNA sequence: TGTGCCAGCAGCTTAAATGCAGGGTGGAACACTGAAGCTTTCTTT. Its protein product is CASSLNAGWNTEAFF. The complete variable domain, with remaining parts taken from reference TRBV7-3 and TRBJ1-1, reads GAGVSQTPSNKVTEKGKYVELRCDPISGHTALYWYRQSLGQGPEFLIYFQGTGAADDSGLPNDRFFAVRPEGSVSTLKIQRTERGDSAVYLCASSLNAGWNTEAFFGQGTRLTVV.

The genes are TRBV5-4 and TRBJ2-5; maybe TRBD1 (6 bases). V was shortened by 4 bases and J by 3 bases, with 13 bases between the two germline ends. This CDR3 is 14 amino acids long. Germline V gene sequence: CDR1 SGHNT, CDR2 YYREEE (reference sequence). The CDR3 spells CASSVGTRKETQYF. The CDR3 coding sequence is TGTGCCAGCAGCGTCGGGACACGGAAAGAGACCCAGTACTTC.